The subject of this entry is one T cell receptor beta chain. The antigen is not known. The data stem from a study of shared clonotypes between healthy human individuals. The overall study: Each donor contributed plates that comprised three CD4 naive, three CD4 memory, two CD8 naive and one CD8 memory. General observations from the study: Generally, estimated richness proved larger in naive subsets than it did in memory subsets.

Germline loops: CDR1 MNHEY, CDR2 SVGAGI. V shed 6 bases, J shed 1 base, and the junction held 0 bases outside the gene matches. The CDR3 has 14 amino acids. Deep was the level used in running the assay. Researchers divided each subset's genomic DNA evenly across several immunoSEQ plates. TCRdb's table, derived via immunoSEQ multiplex PCR, lists solely in-frame clones and lacks some. This table holds about 2 million clones, approximately 94% found once. Naive CD8 cells comprised CD45RO-negative, CCR7-positively selected cells, excluding terminally differentiated effector memory CD45RA+ cells. This clonotype originated in a man aged 18 to 29 in good health. What was sequenced was naive CD8+ T cells sorted from blood. The chain recombines TRBV6-5 with TRBJ2-3; 11 nucleotides line up with TRBD2. The CDR3 sequence: CASRGLAGTDTQYF. As DNA, the CDR3 is TGTGCCAGCAGGGGACTAGCGGGCACAGATACGCAGTATTTT.